This TCR beta chain was retrieved from a study of molecular identifiers for immune sequencing clone quantification. Sorting selected naive CD8 T cells with a CD8+CD4-CCR7+CD45RA+ phenotype. Regarding the study as a whole: Highly expanded clone sizes could end up underestimated if a barcode were shared by identical TCR molecules. Clones above 20 RNA copies contained over 97% of effector molecules and under 1% of naive molecules.

The authors built bulk TCR libraries by previously described methods with listed TCR primers. MiXCR, run by TCRdb on the PCR reads, gives a single entry per CDR3 protein. The sample holds under 600,000 distinct CDR3 sequences; 20% to 25% are singletons and the top ten take about 0.8%. Comment on this clonotype: Its cognate antigen is unknown.

Input material: naive CD8+ T cells from blood, with Jurkat cell RNA spiked in. Subset here: FACS-sorted CD8+CD4-CCR7+CD45RA+ naive T cells. The source of this sequence is a human donor in good health. Some libraries in this study had Jurkat cell RNA spiked in.

In nucleotides, the CDR3 is TGCAGTGCTAGCCTCGGACAGGGGATGGGGTGGTACGAGCAGTACTTC. The encoded protein is CSASLGQGMGWYEQYF. This rearrangement joins TRBV20-1 to TRBJ2-7, with 9 bases that match TRBD1. The CDR3 sequence is 16 residues long. The V and J ends lost 3 bases and 4 bases, in that order; junction bases with no gene match: 13. Germline assignment: CDR1 DFQATT and CDR2 SNEGSKA (reference sequence).